These T cell receptor beta chains were read from a single sample in a study of blood T cell repertoires in COVID-19. Clones were sequenced by immunoSEQ multiplex PCR, and TCRdb holds only the in-frame ones, with some missing. The sample includes around 220,000 clones, 70% to 90% of them seen just once. Sequenced material: peripheral blood. The receptors come from a woman between 35 and 50 years old who had recovered from COVID-19. Each CDR3 is given with its conserved first and last residue. The order of the fields is J gene, V gene, D gene, clone size, CDR3 DNA, CDR3 protein. D genes are given only for firm matches. Some rows mark clone size as missing; the rest say once, few, many or name a class of expanded clone.

TRBJ2-1	TRBV6-2/TRBV6-3	NA	NA	TGTGCCAGCAGTTACTCTACGGGGGCCGGGAGGAATGAGCAGTTCTTC	CASSYSTGAGRNEQFF
TRBJ2-7	TRBV15	NA	NA	TGTGCCACCAGCAGAGAACGCCAGATGTCCTACGAGCAGTACTTC	CATSRERQMSYEQYF
TRBJ2-5	TRBV18	TRBD2	NA	TGTGCCAGCTCACCCCCTGGCGGGGGGGCCATTTTTCAAGAGACCCAGTACTTC	CASSPPGGGAIFQETQYF
TRBJ1-3	TRBV9	TRBD1	NA	TGTGCCAGCAGTATGACAGGGGCTGGAAACACCATATATTTT	CASSMTGAGNTIYF
TRBJ1-2	TRBV12-3/TRBV12-4	TRBD1	NA	TGTGCCAGCAGGGCGACAGGGCGGGATGGCTACACCTTC	CASRATGRDGYTF
TRBJ1-5	TRBV7-2	TRBD1	NA	TGTGCCAGCAGCCCCCTAGGGGACAGTAGATTTCAGCCCCAGCATTTT	CASSPLGDSRFQPQHF
TRBJ1-1	TRBV30	NA	once	TGTGCCTGGAGCGGGATAGCAGGGGCCGCGAACACTGAAGCTTTCTTT	CAWSGIAGAANTEAFF
TRBJ1-5	TRBV3-1/TRBV3-2	NA	NA	TGTGCCAGCAGCCAACGGGGGGAGGGACAGCCCCAGCATTTT	CASSQRGEGQPQHF
TRBJ2-2	TRBV10-3	NA	NA	TGTGCCATCACCCCCCGGGGGACGAACACCGGGGAGCTGTTTTTT	CAITPRGTNTGELFF
TRBJ1-4	TRBV28	NA	NA	TGTGCCAGCAGTTTTGGAGGGGCCCTTAATGAAAAACTGTTTTTT	CASSFGGALNEKLFF
TRBJ2-5	TRBV9	NA	NA	TGTGCCAGCAGCGTCGGCGGGCCCCAAGAGACCCAGTACTTC	CASSVGGPQETQYF
TRBJ1-6	TRBV2	TRBD1	NA	TGTGCCAGAAAGGGCACAGGGGTTAATTCACCCCTCCACTTT	CARKGTGVNSPLHF
TRBJ2-7	TRBV7-2	TRBD2	NA	TGTGCCAGCAGCTTTAGCGGGGGGGCTTACGAGCAGTACTTC	CASSFSGGAYEQYF
TRBJ2-7	TRBV6-1	TRBD1	once	TGTGCCAGCAGTGAAGCGGAGGGGACAGGGGGCTACGAGCAGTACTTC	CASSEAEGTGGYEQYF
TRBJ2-3	TRBV2	NA	NA	TGTGCCAGCAGGAGGACAGCAACAGATACGCAGTATTTT	CASRRTATDTQYF
TRBJ2-2	TRBV5-6	TRBD2	NA	TGTGCCAGCAGCTTTGGCTCGGCAGGGAGGGTCGGGGAGCTGTTTTTT	CASSFGSAGRVGELFF
TRBJ2-1	TRBV9	TRBD2	NA	TGTGCCAGCAGCGTAGGGGTCCTAGCGGGGCGCAATGAGCAGTTCTTC	CASSVGVLAGRNEQFF
TRBJ2-2	TRBV18	TRBD1	NA	TGTGCCAGCTTTACGGACAGGGCGGACACCGGGGAGCTGTTTTTT	CASFTDRADTGELFF
TRBJ2-2	TRBV28	NA	once	TGTGCCAGCAGTTTCCGGACAGTCGCCGGGGAGCTGTTTTTT	CASSFRTVAGELFF
TRBJ2-3	TRBV6-2/TRBV6-3	TRBD2	NA	TGTGCCAGCAGCAAGACTAGCGGGGGGGGCACAGATACGCAGTATTTT	CASSKTSGGGTDTQYF
TRBJ2-7	TRBV4-3	NA	NA	TGCGCCAGCAGCCAAGATCTCTGGGGCGGAAACTCCTACGAGCAGTACTTC	CASSQDLWGGNSYEQYF
TRBJ2-2	TRBV19	NA	once	TGTGCCAGTAGTAACAGAGCGAACACCGGGGAGCTGTTTTTT	CASSNRANTGELFF
TRBJ1-3	TRBV5-5	TRBD1	NA	TGTGCCAGCAGCCAATACCCCCGGACAGGGAATGGAAACACCATATATTTT	CASSQYPRTGNGNTIYF
TRBJ2-7	TRBV10-3	TRBD1	few	TGTGCCATCATGGACAGGGGGCGCGAACGGGAGCAGTACTTC	CAIMDRGREREQYF
TRBJ1-4	TRBV14	NA	NA	TGTGCCAGCAGCCAATTTTTACTGACAACTAATGAAAAACTGTTTTTT	CASSQFLLTTNEKLFF
TRBJ1-5	TRBV7-9	NA	NA	TGTGCCAGCAGCTTGACAGATAATCAGCCCCAGCATTTT	CASSLTDNQPQHF
TRBJ2-1	TRBV7-3	NA	NA	TGTGCCAGCAGCTTAAAAGCCTCTAGCGCCAATGAGCAGTTCTTC	CASSLKASSANEQFF
TRBJ1-6	TRBV20-1	NA	NA	TGCAGTGCTAGTGGGCGGAGCTCCTATAATTCACCCCTCCACTTT	CSASGRSSYNSPLHF
TRBJ2-7	TRBV9	TRBD1	NA	TGTGCCAGCAGCGTCAGCCCGACAGGGGACCACGAGCAGTACTTC	CASSVSPTGDHEQYF
TRBJ2-1	TRBV11-3	TRBD2	few	TGTGCCAGCAGGCGGAGCGGGAGCTCCTACAATGAGCAGTTCTTC	CASRRSGSSYNEQFF
TRBJ2-7	TRBV11-1	NA	NA	TGTGCCAGCAGCTTAGCCCCCGCGCGTTCTGGCGAGCAGTACTTC	CASSLAPARSGEQYF
TRBJ1-3	TRBV18	NA	NA	TGTGCCAGCTCACCACCGGGGAGCCTCTCCTCTGGAAACACCATATATTTT	CASSPPGSLSSGNTIYF
TRBJ1-1	TRBV11-1	TRBD1	NA	TGTGCCAGCAGCTCCCCCCGTGACAGGGGGAACACTGAAGCTTTCTTT	CASSSPRDRGNTEAFF
TRBJ2-1	TRBV10-3	TRBD1	NA	TGTGCCATCAGTGGGACAGGGCCTCGTAACAATGAGCAGTTCTTC	CAISGTGPRNNEQFF
TRBJ2-5	TRBV19	TRBD2	NA	TGTGCCAGTAGTATAGTCGGGAGCGGGAAGCAAGAGACCCAGTACTTC	CASSIVGSGKQETQYF
TRBJ1-5	TRBV7-9	NA	NA	TGTGCCAGCAGCAACAAACAGGGAAACATCAATCAGCCCCAGCATTTT	CASSNKQGNINQPQHF
TRBJ2-5	TRBV7-2	NA	NA	TGTGCCAGCAGCCACGCGAACAGGGCAGAGACCCAGTACTTC	CASSHANRAETQYF
TRBJ1-2	TRBV29-1	TRBD1	NA	TGCAGCGCCGGGACAGGGGGGGGAGGCTACACCTTC	CSAGTGGGGYTF
TRBJ1-2	TRBV5-6	NA	NA	TGTGCCAGCAGCCAGGGATCTGGCTACACCTTC	CASSQGSGYTF
TRBJ2-3	TRBV7-2	TRBD2	NA	TGTGCCAGCAGCCCCACACTAGCGGAGCACTATACGCAGTATTTT	CASSPTLAEHYTQYF
TRBJ2-7	TRBV7-2	TRBD1	NA	TGTGCCAGCAGCTCTGGGACAGGGGTGACCTACGAGCAGTACTTC	CASSSGTGVTYEQYF
TRBJ1-2	TRBV6-2/TRBV6-3	NA	NA	TGTGCCAGCAGTTACGGGAGGACGGATCGCTATGGCTACACCTTC	CASSYGRTDRYGYTF
TRBJ1-6	TRBV29-1	NA	once	TGCAGCGTTGGGGTTGGGGCTAATTCACCCCTCCACTTT	CSVGVGANSPLHF
TRBJ2-5	TRBV4-3	NA	NA	TGCGCCAGCAGCCAAGAGGAGAACAGGGCGGAGACCCAGTACTTC	CASSQEENRAETQYF
TRBJ2-7	TRBV28	NA	NA	TGTGCCAGCAGTCAGGGGACCTACGAGCAGTACTTC	CASSQGTYEQYF